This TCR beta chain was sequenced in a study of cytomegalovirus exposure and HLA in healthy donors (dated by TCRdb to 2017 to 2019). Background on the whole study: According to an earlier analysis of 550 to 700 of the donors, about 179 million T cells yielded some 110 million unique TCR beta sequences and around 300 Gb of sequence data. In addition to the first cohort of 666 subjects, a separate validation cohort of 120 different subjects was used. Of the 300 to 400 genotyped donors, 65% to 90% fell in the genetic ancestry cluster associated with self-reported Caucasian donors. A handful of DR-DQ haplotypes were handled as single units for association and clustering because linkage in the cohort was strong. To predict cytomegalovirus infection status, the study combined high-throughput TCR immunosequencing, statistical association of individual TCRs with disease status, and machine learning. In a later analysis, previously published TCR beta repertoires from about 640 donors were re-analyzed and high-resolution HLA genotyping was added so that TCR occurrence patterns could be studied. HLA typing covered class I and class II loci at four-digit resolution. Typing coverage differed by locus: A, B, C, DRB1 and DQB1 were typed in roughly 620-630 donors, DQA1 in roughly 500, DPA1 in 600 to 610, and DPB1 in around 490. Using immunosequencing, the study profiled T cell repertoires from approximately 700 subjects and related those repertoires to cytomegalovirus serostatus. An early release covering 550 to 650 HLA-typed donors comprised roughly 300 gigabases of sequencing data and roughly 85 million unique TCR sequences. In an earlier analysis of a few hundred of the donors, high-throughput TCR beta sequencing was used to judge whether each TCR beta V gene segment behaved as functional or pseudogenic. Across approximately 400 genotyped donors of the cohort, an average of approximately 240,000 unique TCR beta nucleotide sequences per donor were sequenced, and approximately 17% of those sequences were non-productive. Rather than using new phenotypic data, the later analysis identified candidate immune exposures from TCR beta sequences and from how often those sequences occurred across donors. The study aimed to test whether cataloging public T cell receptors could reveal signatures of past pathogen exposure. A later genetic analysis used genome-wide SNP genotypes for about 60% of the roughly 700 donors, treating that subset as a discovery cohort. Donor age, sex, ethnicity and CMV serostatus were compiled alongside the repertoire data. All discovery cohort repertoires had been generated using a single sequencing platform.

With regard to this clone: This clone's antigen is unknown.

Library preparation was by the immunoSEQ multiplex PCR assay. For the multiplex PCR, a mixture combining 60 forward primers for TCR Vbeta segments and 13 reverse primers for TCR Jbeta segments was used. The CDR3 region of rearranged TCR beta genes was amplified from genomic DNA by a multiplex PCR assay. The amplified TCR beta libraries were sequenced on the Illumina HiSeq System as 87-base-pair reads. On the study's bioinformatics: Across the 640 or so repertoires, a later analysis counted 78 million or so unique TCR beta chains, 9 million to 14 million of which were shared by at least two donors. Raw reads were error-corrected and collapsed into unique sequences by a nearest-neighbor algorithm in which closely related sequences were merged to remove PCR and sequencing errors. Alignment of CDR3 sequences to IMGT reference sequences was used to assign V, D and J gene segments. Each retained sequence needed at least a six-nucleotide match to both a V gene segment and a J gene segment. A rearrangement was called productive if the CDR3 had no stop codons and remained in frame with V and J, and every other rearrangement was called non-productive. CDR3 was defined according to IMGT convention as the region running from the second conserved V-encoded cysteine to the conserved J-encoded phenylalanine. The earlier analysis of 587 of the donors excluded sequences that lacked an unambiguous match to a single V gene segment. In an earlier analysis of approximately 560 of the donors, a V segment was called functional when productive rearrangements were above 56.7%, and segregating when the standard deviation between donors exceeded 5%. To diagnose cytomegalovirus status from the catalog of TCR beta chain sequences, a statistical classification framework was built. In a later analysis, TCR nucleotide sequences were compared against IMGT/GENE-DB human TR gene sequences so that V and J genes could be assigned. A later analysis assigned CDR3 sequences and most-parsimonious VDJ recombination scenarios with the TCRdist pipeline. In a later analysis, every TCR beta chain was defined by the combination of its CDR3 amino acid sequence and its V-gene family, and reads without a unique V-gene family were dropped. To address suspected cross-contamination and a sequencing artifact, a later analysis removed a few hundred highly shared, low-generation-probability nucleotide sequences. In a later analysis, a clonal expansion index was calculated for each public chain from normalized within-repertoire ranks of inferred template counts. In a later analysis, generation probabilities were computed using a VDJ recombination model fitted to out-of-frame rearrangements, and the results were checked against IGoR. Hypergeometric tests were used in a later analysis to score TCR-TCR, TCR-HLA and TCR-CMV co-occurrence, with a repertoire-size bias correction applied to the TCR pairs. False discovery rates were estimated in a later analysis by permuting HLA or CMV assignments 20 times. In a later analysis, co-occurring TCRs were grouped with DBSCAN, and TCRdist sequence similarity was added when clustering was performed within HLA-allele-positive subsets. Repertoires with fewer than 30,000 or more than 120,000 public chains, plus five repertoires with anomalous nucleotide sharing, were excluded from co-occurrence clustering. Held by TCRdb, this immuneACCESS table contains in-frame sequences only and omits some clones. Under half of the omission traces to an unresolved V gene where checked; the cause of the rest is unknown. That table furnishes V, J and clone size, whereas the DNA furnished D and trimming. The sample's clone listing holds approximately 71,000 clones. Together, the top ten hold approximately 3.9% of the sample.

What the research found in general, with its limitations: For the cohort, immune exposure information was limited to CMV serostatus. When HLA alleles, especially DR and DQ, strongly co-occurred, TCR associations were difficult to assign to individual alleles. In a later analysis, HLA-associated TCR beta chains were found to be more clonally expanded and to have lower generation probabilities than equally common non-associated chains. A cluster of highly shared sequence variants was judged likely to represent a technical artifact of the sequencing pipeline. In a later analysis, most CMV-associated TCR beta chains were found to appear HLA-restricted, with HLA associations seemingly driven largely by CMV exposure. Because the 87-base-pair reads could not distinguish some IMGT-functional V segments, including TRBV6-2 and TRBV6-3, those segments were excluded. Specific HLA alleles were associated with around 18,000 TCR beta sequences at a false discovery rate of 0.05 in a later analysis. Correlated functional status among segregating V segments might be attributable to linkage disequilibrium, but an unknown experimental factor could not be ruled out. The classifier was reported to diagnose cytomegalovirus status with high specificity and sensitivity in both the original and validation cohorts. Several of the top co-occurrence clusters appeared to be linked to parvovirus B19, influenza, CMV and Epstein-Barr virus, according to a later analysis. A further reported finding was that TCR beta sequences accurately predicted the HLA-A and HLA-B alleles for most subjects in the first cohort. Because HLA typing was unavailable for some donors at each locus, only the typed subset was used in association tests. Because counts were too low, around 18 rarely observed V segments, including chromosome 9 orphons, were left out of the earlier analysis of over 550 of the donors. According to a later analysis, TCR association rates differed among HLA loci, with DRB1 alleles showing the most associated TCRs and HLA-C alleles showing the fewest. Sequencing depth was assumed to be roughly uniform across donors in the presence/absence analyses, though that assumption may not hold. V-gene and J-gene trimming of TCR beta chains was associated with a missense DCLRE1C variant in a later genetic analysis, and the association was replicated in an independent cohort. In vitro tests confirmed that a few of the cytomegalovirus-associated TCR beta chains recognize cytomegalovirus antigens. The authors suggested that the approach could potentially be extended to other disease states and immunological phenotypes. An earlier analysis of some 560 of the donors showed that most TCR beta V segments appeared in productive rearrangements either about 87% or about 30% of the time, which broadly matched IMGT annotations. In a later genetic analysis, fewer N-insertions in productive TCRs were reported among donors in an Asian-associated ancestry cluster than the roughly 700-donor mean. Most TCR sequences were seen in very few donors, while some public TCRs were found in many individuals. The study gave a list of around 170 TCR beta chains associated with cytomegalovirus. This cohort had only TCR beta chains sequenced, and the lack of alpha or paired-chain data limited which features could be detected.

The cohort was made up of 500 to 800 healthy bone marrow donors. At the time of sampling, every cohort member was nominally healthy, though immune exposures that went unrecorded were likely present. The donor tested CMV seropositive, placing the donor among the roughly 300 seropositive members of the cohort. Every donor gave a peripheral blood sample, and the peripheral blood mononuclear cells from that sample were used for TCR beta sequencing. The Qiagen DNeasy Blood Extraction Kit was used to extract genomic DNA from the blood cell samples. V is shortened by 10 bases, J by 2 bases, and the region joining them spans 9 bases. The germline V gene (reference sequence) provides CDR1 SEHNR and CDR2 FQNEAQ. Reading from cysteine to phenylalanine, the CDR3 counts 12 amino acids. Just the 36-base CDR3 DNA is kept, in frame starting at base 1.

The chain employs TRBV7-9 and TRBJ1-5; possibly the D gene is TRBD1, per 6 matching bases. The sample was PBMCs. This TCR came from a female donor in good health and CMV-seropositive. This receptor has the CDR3 CATRQGNQPQHF. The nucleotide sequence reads TGTGCCACCCGACAGGGCAATCAGCCCCAGCATTTT.